The clone carrying this TCR beta chain was counted only a few times. Its cognate antigen is unknown. The germline V and J ends were trimmed by 0 bases and 6 bases, with 13 bases remaining between them. CDR1 is SGHAT, CDR2 FQNNGV, per germline. CDR3 length: 15 residues. These data are taken from a study of response to subunit inactivated influenza vaccine. The study's findings and limits: Each seasonal influenza vaccination recruits few new T cells, the authors suggested.

In TCRdb, the RT-PCR reads were re-called with MiXCR into one record per CDR3 protein. The sample yields roughly 500,000 distinct CDR3 sequences, more than 15% seen once. This receptor was obtained from a man aged 45-69 years who received an inactivated influenza vaccine. Sequencing was performed on CD4+ T cells sorted from PBMCs, taken approximately 25 months after vaccination. The chain couples TRBV11-2 to TRBJ2-3; a weak D match, TRBD2 (5 bases). CDR3 region: CASSLERVALDTQYF. The CDR3 nucleotides are TGTGCCAGCAGCTTAGAGCGGGTGGCCCTGGATACGCAGTATTTT.